This T cell receptor (beta chain) was captured in a study of OX40 agonist ivuxolimab in advanced cancers. Study context: The treatment was a fully human IgG2 OX40 agonist, ivuxolimab. Averaging approximately 60 years in age, with a range of 23 to 79, the cohort was 80% to 90% male. Partial response was recorded in three patients: one hepatocellular carcinoma and two cutaneous melanoma cases.

CDR1 and CDR2 from the germline V gene are MDHEN and SYDVKM. Between the trimmed V and J ends, which lost 3 bases and 0 bases, there was a span of 18 bases. This CDR3 contains 18 residues. This clone was counted a single time. Antigen: not known. Study-level points and caveats: At 0.1 to 3.0 mg/kg, clonal expansion of CD4+ and CD8+ blood T cells had occurred by week 6.

TCRdb keeps only in-frame clones here, not all; method: immunoSEQ multiplex PCR. Of 60,000 or so clones in the sample, about 94% are singletons; the top ten hold 15% to 20%. The rearrangement joins TRBV28 to TRBJ1-5, with D unresolved. This receptor was taken from an adult with an advanced solid tumor such as melanoma, head and neck, liver or kidney cancer. This material consisted of CD4+ or CD8+ T cells sorted from blood, taken in a trial of the OX40 agonist ivuxolimab. Here the CDR3 reads CASSFLEGPSYSNQPQHF. Written as DNA, the CDR3 is TGTGCCAGCAGTTTTTTGGAGGGCCCGTCCTATAGCAATCAGCCCCAGCATTTT.